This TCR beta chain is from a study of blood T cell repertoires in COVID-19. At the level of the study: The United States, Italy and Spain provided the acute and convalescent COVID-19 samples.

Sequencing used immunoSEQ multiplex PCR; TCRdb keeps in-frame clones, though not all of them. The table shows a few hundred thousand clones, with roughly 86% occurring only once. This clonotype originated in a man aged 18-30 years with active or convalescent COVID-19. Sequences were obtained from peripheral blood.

CDR3 sequence reads: CASSFLSGPYNEQFF. CDR3 nucleotide sequence: TGTGCCAGCAGCTTTCTGTCAGGGCCTTACAATGAGCAGTTCTTC. The chain joins TRBV7-3 to TRBJ2-1, with a possible D match to TRBD1 (5 bases). Per germline, CDR1 SGHTA and CDR2 FQGTGA. With 3 bases removed from V and 4 bases from J, the gap between germline ends came to 13 bases. The CDR3 is 15 amino acids. Full variable domain (outside the CDR3, taken from reference TRBV7-3 and TRBJ2-1): GAGVSQTPSNKVTEKGKYVELRCDPISGHTALYWYRQSLGQGPEFLIYFQGTGAADDSGLPNDRFFAVRPEGSVSTLKIQRTERGDSAVYLCASSFLSGPYNEQFFGPGTRLTVL.